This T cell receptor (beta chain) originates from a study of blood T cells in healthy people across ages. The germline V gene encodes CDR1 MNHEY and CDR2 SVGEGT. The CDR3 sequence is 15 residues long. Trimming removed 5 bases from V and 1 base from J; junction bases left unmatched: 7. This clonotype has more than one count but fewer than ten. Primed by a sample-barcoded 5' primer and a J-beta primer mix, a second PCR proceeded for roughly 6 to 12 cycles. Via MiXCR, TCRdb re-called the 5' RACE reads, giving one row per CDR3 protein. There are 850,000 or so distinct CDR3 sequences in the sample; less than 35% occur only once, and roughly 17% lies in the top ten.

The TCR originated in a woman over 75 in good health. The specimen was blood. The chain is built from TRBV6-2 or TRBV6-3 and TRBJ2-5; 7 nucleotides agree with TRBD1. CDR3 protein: CASSQQGTLQETQYF. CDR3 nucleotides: TGTGCCAGCAGTCAACAGGGGACACTCCAAGAGACCCAGTACTTC.